The clone carrying this T cell receptor beta chain was seen a handful of times. Its antigen is currently unknown. This record belongs to a study of response to subunit inactivated influenza vaccine. Overall study results and limits: Each seasonal influenza vaccination, the authors suggested, recruits few new T cells.

V shed 2 bases, J shed 4 bases, and the junction held 9 bases outside the gene matches. CDR1 is GTSNPN and CDR2 is SVGIG in the germline V gene (reference sequence). The CDR3 consists of 15 residues. TCRdb used MiXCR to reprocess the RT-PCR reads, holding one entry per CDR3 protein. The sample records 600,000 to 850,000 distinct CDR3 sequences, around 15% being singletons. V usage is TRBV30 and J usage is TRBJ1-1; TRBD1 aligns across 8 bases. The receptor was derived from a man aged 45 to 65 who received an inactivated influenza vaccine. The specimen comprised PBMCs from blood, sampled approximately 15 days before vaccination. The CDR3 nucleotides read TGTGCCTGGAGTTACGGGACAGGTAGGAGCACTGAAGCTTTCTTT. The encoded protein is CAWSYGTGRSTEAFF.